The 8 T cell receptor beta chains below all came from one sample that was sequenced in a study of T cell responses to AZD1222 COVID-19 vaccine. Profiled with immunoSEQ multiplex PCR; TCRdb holds only in-frame clones, not every one. The data show about 110,000 clones, with 86% seen just once and roughly 3% held by the top ten. Specimen: peripheral blood, collected on day 0 of AZD1222 vaccination. The source is an adult in good health.

The chain carries TRBV5-8 and TRBJ2-2; 8 bases are a match to TRBD1. This CDR3 is built from 16 residues. V gave up 3 bases and J gave up 7 bases; unmatched junction bases: 11. Germline V gene lookup returns CDR1 SGHTS and CDR2 YDEGEE. The DNA for the CDR3 is TGTGCCAGCAGCTCAGCCTCAGGGGGCGCTTACGGGGAGCTGTTTTTT. Protein product: CASSSASGGAYGELFF.

V usage is TRBV6-5 and J usage is TRBJ1-2; D is uncertain. The CDR3 has 11 residues. Germline V lookup: CDR1 MNHEY, CDR2 SVGAGI. Trimming took off 6 bases at V and 10 bases at J, with 12 bases between the two ends. CDR3 DNA sequence: TGTGCCAGCAGAAGAGAGAGGGCCTACACCTTC. It is translated as CASRRERAYTF.

The V and J genes are TRBV9 and TRBJ1-5; TRBD1 is a possible D gene (6 bases). Deletions cut 0 bases from V and 2 bases from J, with 9 bases between. CDR3 length: 15 residues. CDR1 and CDR2 (germline): SGDLS, YYNGEE. This CDR3 is CASSVADSGNQPQHF. CDR3 in DNA: TGTGCCAGCAGCGTAGCGGACAGCGGCAATCAGCCCCAGCATTTT. The whole variable domain, remainder taken from reference TRBV9 and TRBJ1-5, is DSGVTQTPKHLITATGQRVTLRCSPRSGDLSVYWYQQSLDQGLQFLIQYYNGEERAKGNILERFSAQQFPDLHSELNLSSLELGDSALYFCASSVADSGNQPQHFGDGTRLSIL.

V usage is TRBV2 and J usage is TRBJ2-1; TRBD2 agrees at 9 bases. This CDR3 spans 15 amino acids. CDR1 and CDR2 (germline): SNHLY, FYNNEI. J lost 1 base, V lost 6 bases, and 4 bases had no gene match. The CDR3 DNA follows: TGTGCCAGCAGACTTCTAGCGGGGTCCTACAATGAGCAGTTCTTC. Its protein is CASRLLAGSYNEQFF.

The gene calls are TRBV29-1 and TRBJ1-1, with D tentatively TRBD1 (5 bases). The CDR3 covers 13 residues. V was clipped by 5 bases and J by 1 base, with 11 bases between them. Germline CDR1 is SQVTM and CDR2 is ANQGSEA. This chain's CDR3 is CSVNRRSNTEAFF. The CDR3 DNA reads TGCAGCGTTAACAGGAGATCGAACACTGAAGCTTTCTTT.

J is TRBJ2-3 and V is TRBV19; D gene uncertain. There are 12 residues in the CDR3. The ends were cut back, 5 bases at V and 4 bases at J, with 7 bases in the middle. Per germline, CDR1 LNHDA and CDR2 SQIVND (reference sequence). The CDR3 coding sequence is TGTGCCAGTAGTCCCAACGCAGATACGCAGTATTTT. It is translated as CASSPNADTQYF. Supplemented by reference TRBV19 and TRBJ2-3, the full variable domain reads DGGITQSPKYLFRKEGQNVTLSCEQNLNHDAMYWYRQDPGQGLRLIYYSQIVNDFQKGDIAEGYSVSREKKESFPLTVTSAQKNPTAFYLCASSPNADTQYFGPGTRLTVL.

The chain joins TRBV13 to TRBJ2-1; 10 positions match TRBD2. In germline, CDR1 is PRHDT, CDR2 FYEKMQ (reference sequence). The J segment lost 5 bases and the V segment lost 1 base, leaving 5 bases of the junction unmatched. The CDR3 is 16 residues long. The CDR3 is CASSLEVLAGNNEQFF. The CDR3, as DNA: TGTGCCAGCAGCTTAGAGGTACTAGCGGGGAACAATGAGCAGTTCTTC.

The rearrangement uses TRBV5-1 and TRBJ2-7; the D gene could be TRBD1 or TRBD2 (5 bases each). This CDR3 is 15 amino acids long. Per the germline V gene, CDR1 is SGHRS and CDR2 is YFSETQ. V dropped 3 bases and J dropped 9 bases, with 22 bases sitting between them. The CDR3 DNA reads TGCGCCAGCAGCTACGGGGACGGGGATAGGAGTGTGCAGTACTTC. This gives the protein CASSYGDGDRSVQYF.